Listed below are T cell receptor beta chains from one sample, sequenced in a study of blood T cell repertoires in COVID-19. Here immunoSEQ multiplex PCR was the method, and the copy in TCRdb shows in-frame clones only, minus some. The table lists 150,000 or so clones, approximately 80% of them singletons. Sequencing input: peripheral blood. These receptors all come from a woman of 80 years or more with acute or convalescent COVID-19. Both conserved end residues are part of each CDR3. D genes are given only for firm matches. Clone size appears in some rows only: once, few, many, or a class for an expanded clone.

clone_size: NA
j_call: TRBJ2-7
v_call: TRBV30
d_call: NA
cdr3_length: 12
cdr3_aa: CAWSLEDYEQYF
cdr3_nt: TGTGCCTGGAGTTTAGAAGACTACGAGCAGTACTTC

clone_size: once
j_call: TRBJ1-1
v_call: TRBV12-5
d_call: NA
cdr3_length: 14
cdr3_aa: CASAPRRGNTEAFF
cdr3_nt: TGTGCTAGTGCCCCTCGGAGAGGGAACACTGAAGCTTTCTTT

clone_size: once
j_call: TRBJ1-2
v_call: TRBV30
d_call: NA
cdr3_length: 14
cdr3_aa: CAWSTGRVNYGYTF
cdr3_nt: TGTGCCTGGAGTACAGGGAGGGTTAACTATGGCTACACCTTC

clone_size: NA
j_call: TRBJ1-2
v_call: TRBV2
d_call: NA
cdr3_length: 15
cdr3_aa: CASSSSPAEAGGYTF
cdr3_nt: TGTGCCAGCAGTTCCTCCCCCGCGGAGGCGGGAGGCTACACCTTC

clone_size: NA
j_call: TRBJ1-1
v_call: TRBV29-1
d_call: NA
cdr3_length: 12
cdr3_aa: CSVDQGSTEAFF
cdr3_nt: TGCAGCGTAGACCAGGGTAGCACTGAAGCTTTCTTT

clone_size: NA
j_call: TRBJ2-2
v_call: TRBV10-3
d_call: NA
cdr3_length: 13
cdr3_aa: CASRWHDTGELFF
cdr3_nt: TGTGCCAGCCGCTGGCATGACACCGGGGAGCTGTTTTTT

clone_size: NA
j_call: TRBJ1-1
v_call: TRBV9
d_call: NA
cdr3_length: 16
cdr3_aa: CASSVAKDRPNTEAFF
cdr3_nt: TGTGCCAGCAGCGTGGCCAAGGACAGACCGAACACTGAAGCTTTCTTT

clone_size: NA
j_call: TRBJ2-7
v_call: TRBV6-5
d_call: NA
cdr3_length: 12
cdr3_aa: CASRAYLYEQYF
cdr3_nt: TGTGCCAGCAGGGCATATTTGTACGAGCAGTACTTC

clone_size: NA
j_call: TRBJ1-1
v_call: TRBV7-9
d_call: NA
cdr3_length: 14
cdr3_aa: CASSPRILNTEAFF
cdr3_nt: TGTGCCAGCAGCCCCAGGATTCTGAACACTGAAGCTTTCTTT

clone_size: NA
j_call: TRBJ1-2
v_call: TRBV20-1
d_call: TRBD1
cdr3_length: 11
cdr3_aa: CRPGTGESFFF
cdr3_nt: TGCAGACCGGGGACAGGGGAATCCTTCTTCTTC

clone_size: NA
j_call: TRBJ1-1
v_call: TRBV5-1
d_call: NA
cdr3_length: 12
cdr3_aa: CASSAQGVEAFF
cdr3_nt: TGCGCCAGCAGCGCACAGGGTGTTGAAGCTTTCTTT

clone_size: NA
j_call: TRBJ1-1
v_call: TRBV6-2/TRBV6-3
d_call: NA
cdr3_length: 13
cdr3_aa: CASSYQGNTEAFF
cdr3_nt: TGTGCCAGCAGTTATCAGGGGAACACTGAAGCTTTCTTT

clone_size: few
j_call: TRBJ2-7
v_call: TRBV6-5
d_call: TRBD2
cdr3_length: 14
cdr3_aa: CASRAGVPSYEQYF
cdr3_nt: TGTGCCAGCAGAGCGGGAGTGCCCTCCTACGAGCAGTACTTC

clone_size: NA
j_call: TRBJ2-5
v_call: TRBV5-6
d_call: NA
cdr3_length: 15
cdr3_aa: CASSPGGSLQETQYF
cdr3_nt: TGTGCCAGCAGCCCAGGTGGCAGCCTGCAAGAGACCCAGTACTTC

clone_size: NA
j_call: TRBJ1-3
v_call: TRBV29-1
d_call: NA
cdr3_length: 15
cdr3_aa: CSVEGKGNIGNTIYF
cdr3_nt: TGCAGCGTTGAAGGAAAGGGGAACATTGGAAACACCATATATTTT

clone_size: NA
j_call: TRBJ1-2
v_call: TRBV9
d_call: TRBD1
cdr3_length: 19
cdr3_aa: CASSVVFRLGDSRDYGYTF
cdr3_nt: TGTGCCAGCAGCGTAGTGTTTCGCTTGGGGGACAGCCGCGACTATGGCTACACCTTC

clone_size: NA
j_call: TRBJ1-1
v_call: TRBV28
d_call: NA
cdr3_length: 14
cdr3_aa: CASTGGQLPQEAFF
cdr3_nt: TGTGCCAGCACCGGGGGTCAGCTACCACAGGAAGCTTTCTTT

clone_size: few
j_call: TRBJ1-1
v_call: TRBV5-1
d_call: NA
cdr3_length: 13
cdr3_aa: CASSSGQNTEAFF
cdr3_nt: TGCGCCAGCAGCTCAGGACAGAACACTGAAGCTTTCTTT

clone_size: NA
j_call: TRBJ2-2
v_call: TRBV4-3
d_call: TRBD2
cdr3_length: 19
cdr3_aa: CASSQEISGRAVGAGELFF
cdr3_nt: TGCGCCAGCAGCCAAGAAATTAGCGGGAGGGCCGTAGGGGCCGGGGAGCTGTTTTTT

clone_size: NA
j_call: TRBJ2-1
v_call: TRBV15
d_call: NA
cdr3_length: 17
cdr3_aa: CATSSGVIMSGGNEQFF
cdr3_nt: TGTGCCACCAGCTCCGGAGTTATAATGTCCGGTGGGAATGAGCAGTTCTTC

clone_size: few
j_call: TRBJ1-4
v_call: TRBV19
d_call: TRBD1
cdr3_length: 16
cdr3_aa: CASSMARTGSNEKLFF
cdr3_nt: TGTGCCAGTAGTATGGCCAGGACAGGATCTAATGAAAAACTGTTTTTT

clone_size: NA
j_call: TRBJ1-5
v_call: TRBV4-1
d_call: NA
cdr3_length: 17
cdr3_aa: CASSQDFHSYSNQPQHF
cdr3_nt: TGCGCCAGCAGCCAAGATTTCCACAGCTATAGCAATCAGCCCCAGCATTTT

clone_size: few
j_call: TRBJ2-2
v_call: TRBV11-2
d_call: NA
cdr3_length: 15
cdr3_aa: CASRLGRVGSGELFF
cdr3_nt: TGTGCCAGCAGATTAGGACGGGTTGGATCCGGGGAGCTGTTTTTT

clone_size: NA
j_call: TRBJ2-3
v_call: TRBV6-1
d_call: TRBD2
cdr3_length: 18
cdr3_aa: CASSELAGGPGGTDTQYF
cdr3_nt: TGTGCCAGCAGTGAACTAGCGGGAGGGCCGGGGGGCACAGATACGCAGTATTTT

clone_size: few
j_call: TRBJ1-2
v_call: TRBV7-9
d_call: NA
cdr3_length: 13
cdr3_aa: CASSRQANYGYTF
cdr3_nt: TGTGCCAGCAGCCGACAGGCTAACTATGGCTACACCTTC

clone_size: NA
j_call: TRBJ1-6
v_call: TRBV28
d_call: NA
cdr3_length: 14
cdr3_aa: CASSWARVGSPLHF
cdr3_nt: TGTGCCAGCAGTTGGGCCAGGGTAGGCTCACCCCTCCACTTT

clone_size: NA
j_call: TRBJ1-2
v_call: TRBV6-5
d_call: NA
cdr3_length: 14
cdr3_aa: CASSIRGQSYGYTF
cdr3_nt: TGTGCCAGCAGTATCCGAGGACAGAGCTATGGCTACACCTTC

clone_size: few
j_call: TRBJ1-2
v_call: TRBV7-2
d_call: TRBD1
cdr3_length: 16
cdr3_aa: CASSSRQGAPMGGYTF
cdr3_nt: TGTGCCAGCAGCTCGCGCCAGGGGGCGCCGATGGGTGGCTACACCTTC

clone_size: NA
j_call: TRBJ1-2
v_call: TRBV6-6
d_call: NA
cdr3_length: 13
cdr3_aa: CASSSYLSYGYTF
cdr3_nt: TGTGCCAGCAGTTCGTACCTTAGCTATGGCTACACCTTC

clone_size: once
j_call: TRBJ2-1
v_call: TRBV6-5
d_call: TRBD2
cdr3_length: 14
cdr3_aa: CASLLAANRREQFF
cdr3_nt: TGTGCCAGCCTACTAGCGGCAAATCGACGTGAGCAGTTCTTC

clone_size: NA
j_call: TRBJ2-7
v_call: TRBV5-1
d_call: TRBD1
cdr3_length: 12
cdr3_aa: CASSLPGQVLYF
cdr3_nt: TGCGCCAGCAGTCTACCGGGACAGGTCTTGTACTTC

clone_size: NA
j_call: TRBJ1-3
v_call: TRBV7-9
d_call: NA
cdr3_length: 15
cdr3_aa: CASSTLQSSGNTIYF
cdr3_nt: TGTGCCAGCAGCACTCTACAGAGCTCTGGAAACACCATATATTTT

clone_size: NA
j_call: TRBJ1-1
v_call: TRBV7-2
d_call: NA
cdr3_length: 17
cdr3_aa: CASSTFLLTGLNTEAFF
cdr3_nt: TGTGCCAGCAGCACCTTCCTACTCACAGGTTTGAACACTGAAGCTTTCTTT

clone_size: NA
j_call: TRBJ2-5
v_call: TRBV18
d_call: TRBD2
cdr3_length: 18
cdr3_aa: CASSTGLAGGPSQETQYF
cdr3_nt: TGTGCCAGCTCAACGGGACTAGCGGGAGGGCCGAGTCAAGAGACCCAGTACTTC

clone_size: NA
j_call: TRBJ1-2
v_call: TRBV5-1
d_call: NA
cdr3_length: 15
cdr3_aa: CASSLYTGEPYGYTF
cdr3_nt: TGCGCCAGCAGCTTGTACACAGGAGAACCCTATGGCTACACCTTC

clone_size: NA
j_call: TRBJ2-5
v_call: TRBV24-1
d_call: TRBD1
cdr3_length: 15
cdr3_aa: CATSDASGTGETQYF
cdr3_nt: TGTGCCACCAGTGATGCCTCCGGGACAGGGGAGACCCAGTACTTC

clone_size: NA
j_call: TRBJ1-1
v_call: TRBV18
d_call: NA
cdr3_length: 14
cdr3_aa: CASSPDSLGAEAFF
cdr3_nt: TGTGCCAGCTCACCGGACAGCCTAGGGGCTGAAGCTTTCTTT

clone_size: few
j_call: TRBJ2-7
v_call: TRBV18
d_call: NA
cdr3_length: 14
cdr3_aa: CASSLLDSLREQYF
cdr3_nt: TGTGCCAGCTCACTCTTGGACAGTCTTCGGGAGCAGTACTTC

clone_size: NA
j_call: TRBJ1-3
v_call: TRBV5-1
d_call: NA
cdr3_length: 14
cdr3_aa: CASSYQGTGNTIYF
cdr3_nt: TGCGCCAGCAGCTACCAGGGGACTGGAAACACCATATATTTT

clone_size: NA
j_call: TRBJ2-5
v_call: TRBV29-1
d_call: NA
cdr3_length: 13
cdr3_aa: CSVRTAIQETQYF
cdr3_nt: TGCAGCGTGAGGACAGCCATCCAAGAGACCCAGTACTTC

clone_size: NA
j_call: TRBJ2-5
v_call: TRBV9
d_call: TRBD1
cdr3_length: 14
cdr3_aa: CASSPRTGEETQYF
cdr3_nt: TGTGCCAGCAGCCCTCGGACAGGGGAAGAGACCCAGTACTTC

clone_size: medium-sized
j_call: TRBJ2-3
v_call: TRBV12-2
d_call: NA
cdr3_length: 20
cdr3_aa: CASRLTPGLAGEVGTDTQYF
cdr3_nt: TGTGCAAGTCGCTTGACGCCGGGACTAGCGGGAGAGGTAGGCACAGATACGCAGTATTTT

clone_size: NA
j_call: TRBJ2-7
v_call: TRBV30
d_call: NA
cdr3_length: 12
cdr3_aa: CAWSGPGDEQYF
cdr3_nt: TGTGCCTGGAGTGGCCCGGGGGACGAGCAGTACTTC

clone_size: NA
j_call: TRBJ2-7
v_call: TRBV4-1
d_call: NA
cdr3_length: 15
cdr3_aa: CASSQGPTERYEQYF
cdr3_nt: TGCGCCAGCAGCCAAGGTCCGACGGAGCGCTACGAGCAGTACTTC

clone_size: NA
j_call: TRBJ2-7
v_call: TRBV7-2
d_call: NA
cdr3_length: 14
cdr3_aa: CASSLAGLDYEQYF
cdr3_nt: TGTGCCAGCAGCTTAGCGGGACTCGACTACGAGCAGTACTTC

clone_size: NA
j_call: TRBJ2-1
v_call: TRBV4-2
d_call: TRBD2
cdr3_length: 19
cdr3_aa: CASSQGLAGVTLTYNEQFF
cdr3_nt: TGTGCCAGCAGCCAAGGACTAGCGGGAGTGACGCTCACCTACAATGAGCAGTTCTTC

clone_size: NA
j_call: TRBJ2-5
v_call: TRBV28
d_call: TRBD2
cdr3_length: 15
cdr3_aa: CASSSGGRAVETQYF
cdr3_nt: TGTGCCAGCAGTTCGGGCGGGAGGGCCGTAGAGACCCAGTACTTC

clone_size: NA
j_call: TRBJ2-1
v_call: TRBV5-1
d_call: NA
cdr3_length: 12
cdr3_aa: CATAVSGNEQFF
cdr3_nt: TGCGCCACCGCCGTTTCGGGAAATGAGCAGTTCTTC

clone_size: NA
j_call: TRBJ1-3
v_call: TRBV27
d_call: NA
cdr3_length: 16
cdr3_aa: CASSPRGPLSGNTIYF
cdr3_nt: TGTGCCAGCAGTCCGCGGGGACCGCTCTCTGGAAACACCATATATTTT

clone_size: NA
j_call: TRBJ2-7
v_call: TRBV10-3
d_call: TRBD1
cdr3_length: 14
cdr3_aa: CAISDRDYTYEQYF
cdr3_nt: TGTGCCATCAGCGACAGGGATTATACCTACGAGCAGTACTTC

clone_size: NA
j_call: TRBJ2-7
v_call: TRBV5-4
d_call: TRBD1
cdr3_length: 16
cdr3_aa: CASSLGGGQGSYEQYF
cdr3_nt: TGTGCCAGCAGCTTGGGGGGCGGACAGGGGTCCTACGAGCAGTACTTC

clone_size: NA
j_call: TRBJ2-5
v_call: TRBV7-2
d_call: TRBD2
cdr3_length: 17
cdr3_aa: CASSLGLAWPAEETQYF
cdr3_nt: TGTGCCAGCAGCTTGGGACTAGCTTGGCCCGCTGAAGAGACCCAGTACTTC

clone_size: NA
j_call: TRBJ2-3
v_call: TRBV5-5
d_call: TRBD1
cdr3_length: 17
cdr3_aa: CASSLVGQGPSTDTQYF
cdr3_nt: TGTGCCAGCAGCTTGGTGGGACAGGGACCTAGCACAGATACGCAGTATTTT

clone_size: NA
j_call: TRBJ1-1
v_call: TRBV5-1
d_call: TRBD1
cdr3_length: 16
cdr3_aa: CASTSLPGQGYTEAFF
cdr3_nt: TGCGCCAGCACATCCCTTCCTGGACAGGGTTACACTGAAGCTTTCTTT